This T cell receptor beta chain originates from a study of regulatory T cells in long-lasting Graves disease. Ten or more counts support this clonotype. The time point: newly diagnosed GD, antithyroid drugs for less than 3 months. There was RNA extracted from PBMCs, and the TCR library was made from it. CDR3 regions were amplified by Arm-PCR using iRepertoire HTBI primers to build TCR beta libraries. Each CDR3 protein is one row after TCRdb ran MiXCR on the multiplex PCR reads. The sample yields a few hundred thousand distinct CDR3 sequences, about 11% seen once. The germline V gene encodes CDR1 DFQATT and CDR2 SNEGSKA (reference sequence). The CDR3 extends over 14 amino acids. V shed 5 bases, J shed 6 bases, and the junction held 8 bases outside the gene matches. This sample was also put to use in a study of T cells in Graves' hyperthyroidism and ophthalmopathy.

The chain uses TRBV20-1 and TRBJ1-5, with 9 bases identical to TRBD1. Sequencing used peripheral blood mononuclear cells (PBMCs), obtained at new diagnosis, from a patient treated with antithyroid drugs. This receptor was taken from a young woman with Graves disease. As DNA, the CDR3 is TGCAGTGCTTTAGACAGGGGGGTTTTTCAGCCCCAGCATTTT. It specifies CSALDRGVFQPQHF.